This T cell receptor beta chain stems from a study of blood T cells in healthy people across ages. A second PCR, run for about 7 to 11 cycles, used a sample-barcoded 5' primer plus a J-beta primer mix. TCRdb re-called the 5' RACE reads through MiXCR, storing one row per CDR3 protein. The table has hundreds of thousands of distinct CDR3 sequences, around 50% seen once; the top ten hold approximately 24%. There are 14 residues in the CDR3. The V segment lost 7 bases and the J segment 5 bases; nucleotides outside the gene matches: 6. Germline V gene lookup returns CDR1 SQVTM and CDR2 ANQGSEA. The table lists this clonotype with a few counts.

The chain has TRBV29-1 and TRBJ2-3; 13 nucleotides agree with TRBD2. The sequence came from a man aged 35-49 years in good health. The sample taken for sequencing was blood. The CDR3 DNA sequence: TGCAGCGCCGGGGGACTAGCGGGACAAGATACGCAGTATTTT. Protein sequence: CSAGGLAGQDTQYF.